Given below is one T cell receptor beta chain in context. Antigen specificity is unknown. For repertoire sequencing, the TCR beta CDR3 regions were amplified from RNA transcripts. First-round RT-PCR employed HTBI primers, with a second-round multiplex PCR after it. TCRdb itself ran the multiplex PCR reads through MiXCR, one entry per CDR3 protein. This sample carries about 500,000 distinct CDR3 sequences, roughly 39% of them seen once, and the ten largest clones take 3.5% to 4.5%. Enrollment excluded any patients with other autoimmune diseases, uncontrolled infections, pregnancy or lactation. Symptoms, serum thyroxine and TRAb, thyroid ultrasound, and orbital computed tomography formed the diagnostic basis. The CDR3 is 15 amino acids. From germline, CDR1 is SGDLS and CDR2 YYNGEE. V lost 3 bases to trimming and J lost 0 bases; unmatched junction nucleotides: 5. This sample stems from a study of Graves' ophthalmopathy and Graves' hyperthyroidism. Looking at the study overall: Stable hyperthyroidism meant no progression to ophthalmopathy within 18 months of follow-up.

General study findings and limits: Progression of ophthalmopathy was predicted by the model with around 70% sensitivity and less than 85% specificity.

The sequencing input was peripheral blood or thyroid tissue (not recorded which). The gene calls are TRBV9 and TRBJ1-1; TRBD1 aligns across 7 bases. The TCR was taken from an adult man with Graves' hyperthyroidism. CDR3 in amino acids: CASSGGQHLNTEAFF. CDR3 nucleotides: TGTGCCAGCAGCGGGGGACAGCACTTGAACACTGAAGCTTTCTTT.